This entry lists 25 T cell receptor beta chains sequenced from one sample in a study of cytomegalovirus exposure and HLA in healthy donors. The primer mix had 60 Vbeta and 13 Jbeta primers. Here immunoSEQ multiplex PCR was the method, and the copy in TCRdb shows in-frame clones only, minus some. Of roughly 180,000 clones detected, around 80% appear once; the ten largest clones hold approximately 1.2%. Sequenced material: PBMCs. The source of these receptors is a girl aged 2 to 10 in good health and CMV-seropositive.

This clone occurred once. The chain joins TRBV5-4 to TRBJ1-1, with D perhaps TRBD1 (6 bases). V was cut by 0 bases and J by 1 base, with 10 bases left in between. The CDR3 is 15 amino acids. Germline CDR1 and CDR2: SGHNT and YYREEE (reference sequence). The CDR3 region has the DNA TGTGCCAGCAGCTTGGAAACAGGGAGGAACACTGAAGCTTTCTTT. Encoded protein: CASSLETGRNTEAFF.

The genes are TRBV5-1 and TRBJ2-1, with D perhaps TRBD2 (6 bases). CDR3 length equals 14 residues. The V gene's germline CDR1 is SGHRS and CDR2 YFSETQ. V lost 6 bases, J lost 6 bases, and 16 bases lay in between. The CDR3 is CASTRTMPPNEQFF. The DNA of the CDR3 is TGCGCCAGCACCCGGACTATGCCCCCCAATGAGCAGTTCTTC.

The DNA for the CDR3 is TGTGCCAGTAGCCTCAGGGGCCCTAATGAAAAACTGTTTTTT. Amino acid sequence: CASSLRGPNEKLFF. This chain joins TRBV19 and TRBJ1-4; a weak D match, TRBD1 (6 bases). The V end was cut by 6 bases, the J end by 3 bases, with 11 bases between. Per the germline V gene, CDR1 is LNHDA and CDR2 is SQIVND (reference sequence). The CDR3 is 14 amino acids.

This clone appeared once. The chain's CDR3 is CAWSGLDIYEQYF. For the CDR3, the DNA is TGTGCCTGGTCGGGACTAGACATCTACGAGCAGTACTTC. The rearrangement uses TRBV30 and TRBJ2-7; 8 bases line up with TRBD2. After removal of 5 bases from V and 3 bases from J, the junction contained 6 bases not matched to a gene. This CDR3 has 13 amino acids. Germline CDR1 GTSNPN, CDR2 SVGIG (reference sequence).

The V call is TRBV30, the J call TRBJ1-4, with D possibly matching TRBD1 (5 bases). V shed 1 base and J shed 4 bases, with 16 bases lying between them. Germline V CDR1 and CDR2: GTSNPN, SVGIG (reference sequence). This CDR3 region has 16 residues. CDR3 nucleotides: TGTGCCTGGAGTGCTGGACACCACTCTGGTAATGAAAAACTGTTTTTT. It yields the protein CAWSAGHHSGNEKLFF.

The rearrangement joins TRBV10-3 to TRBJ2-7, with TRBD2 identical over 8 bases. The junction had 5 bases not matched to a gene; V was cut back by 0 bases and J by 7 bases. Germline V gene sequence: CDR1 ENHRY, CDR2 SYGVKD. The CDR3 has 14 residues. The chain's CDR3 is CAISESEREYEQYF. The DNA for the CDR3 is TGTGCCATCAGTGAGTCGGAGCGGGAGTATGAGCAGTACTTC.

The J gene is TRBJ1-2, the V gene TRBV7-6; the D is unclear. V lost 10 bases and J lost 6, with 30 bases in between. This CDR3 comprises 17 residues. From germline, CDR1 is SGHVS and CDR2 FNYEAQ. CDR3 in DNA: TGTGCCACCAAGCGCCCACTCGGCTTTCTGGGTGCTGATGGCTACACCTTC. As protein: CATKRPLGFLGADGYTF.

The chain joins TRBV15 to TRBJ2-4, with D possibly being TRBD2 (5 bases). Germline V gives CDR1 LNHNV, CDR2 YYDKDF (reference sequence). The length of the CDR3 is 13 residues. Trimming shortened V by 4 bases and J by 6 bases, and 10 bases separated the two germline ends. CDR3 sequence: CATSIRGRNIQYF. CDR3 sequence (DNA): TGTGCCACCAGCATAAGAGGGAGAAACATTCAGTACTTC.

The chain recombines TRBV4-1 with TRBJ1-6; maybe TRBD1 (5 bases). Germline assignment: CDR1 MGHRA and CDR2 YSYEKL. The CDR3 covers 15 residues. V shed 1 base and J shed 9 bases, with 13 bases lying between them. CDR3 DNA: TGCGCCAGCAGCCAAGGGGGGACGCGGGGTTCACCCCTCCACTTT. This translates into CASSQGGTRGSPLHF.

This chain uses TRBV6-5 with TRBJ2-7, with 10 bases fitting TRBD1. V was clipped by 10 bases and J by 5 bases; unmatched bases: 11. Germline CDR1 reads MNHEY; CDR2 reads SVGAGI. The CDR3 is 14 amino acids. CDR3 in amino acids: CATSAGTGDNEQYF. In DNA, the CDR3 is TGTGCCACCTCAGCGGGGACAGGGGACAACGAGCAGTACTTC.

J is TRBJ1-5 and V is TRBV27; the D gene is possibly TRBD1 (5 bases). Trimming shortened V by 0 bases and J by 4 bases, and 10 bases separated the two germline ends. This CDR3 region has 15 residues. Germline V lookup: CDR1 MNHEY, CDR2 SMNVEV (reference sequence). CDR3 amino acids: CASSLSGQGNQPQHF. In DNA, the CDR3 is TGTGCCAGCAGTTTATCGGGCCAGGGAAATCAGCCCCAGCATTTT.

The V gene is TRBV27, the J gene TRBJ1-1, with D tentatively TRBD1 (6 bases). The CDR3 sequence is 15 residues long. CDR1 is MNHEY, CDR2 SMNVEV, per germline (reference sequence). Trimming took off 4 bases at V and 1 base at J, with 13 bases between the two ends. CDR3 in DNA: TGTGCCAGCAGTTCATACAGGGATGGGAACACTGAAGCTTTCTTT. Its translation is CASSSYRDGNTEAFF.

The chain carries TRBV19 and TRBJ2-3; D perhaps matches TRBD1 (6 bases). CDR3 length: 17 amino acids. Germline values: CDR1 LNHDA, CDR2 SQIVND (reference sequence). The germline V and J ends were trimmed by 5 bases and 0 bases, with 18 bases remaining between them. The CDR3 nucleotides are TGTGCCAGTAGTTCGGACCACAGGGCCCCTAGCACAGATACGCAGTATTTT. Its protein is CASSSDHRAPSTDTQYF. The full variable domain, in which reference TRBV19 and TRBJ2-3 provide the parts outside the CDR3, is DGGITQSPKYLFRKEGQNVTLSCEQNLNHDAMYWYRQDPGQGLRLIYYSQIVNDFQKGDIAEGYSVSREKKESFPLTVTSAQKNPTAFYLCASSSDHRAPSTDTQYFGPGTRLTVL.

The rearrangement joins TRBV19 to TRBJ2-7; D remains unclear. V was clipped by 7 bases and J by 0 bases, with 13 bases between them. Germline V gene lookup returns CDR1 LNHDA and CDR2 SQIVND (reference sequence). The CDR3 has 14 amino acids. This chain's CDR3 is CASKRSASSYEQYF. Written as DNA, the CDR3 is TGTGCCAGTAAAAGGAGCGCAAGCTCCTACGAGCAGTACTTC.

The V gene is TRBV7-8, the J gene TRBJ1-5; 7 bases are shared with TRBD1. Per germline, CDR1 SGHVS and CDR2 FQNEAQ. J was trimmed by 1 base and V by 5 bases; bases with no gene match: 5. The CDR3 is 15 residues long. The CDR3 DNA is TGTGCCAGCAGCCGAGGGACAGCCAGCAATCAGCCCCAGCATTTT. It yields the protein CASSRGTASNQPQHF.

The rearrangement links TRBV6-1 to TRBJ1-4; 7 positions agree with TRBD1. The ends lost 2 bases at V and 4 bases at J; junction bases unmatched: 7. Germline CDR1 MNHNS, CDR2 SASEGT. CDR3 size: 16 residues. This chain's CDR3 is CASSEQGGRDNEKLFF. As DNA, the CDR3 is TGTGCCAGCAGTGAACAGGGGGGACGGGATAATGAAAAACTGTTTTTT.

The V and J genes are TRBV7-3 and TRBJ2-1; D possibly corresponds to TRBD1 (5 bases). The ends were cut back, 3 bases at V and 7 bases at J, with 7 bases in the middle. Germline CDR1 reads SGHTA; CDR2 reads FQGTGA. This CDR3 comprises 12 residues. The CDR3 coding sequence is TGTGCCAGCAGCTTCAGGGAAAATGAGCAGTTCTTC. Its protein product is CASSFRENEQFF.

The chain uses TRBV5-6 and TRBJ2-3; TRBD2 is a possible D gene (6 bases). CDR1 and CDR2 from the germline V gene are SGHDT and YYEEEE. The CDR3 runs to 13 residues. Trimming pared 0 bases from V and 11 bases from J, leaving 13 bases between. As DNA, the CDR3 is TGTGCCAGCAGCTTGGGTGTCGGGGGTAAGCAGTATTTT. Amino acid sequence: CASSLGVGGKQYF.

The V gene is TRBV5-1, the J gene TRBJ2-2; tentatively, D is TRBD2 (5 bases). Germline CDR1 SGHRS, CDR2 YFSETQ. The CDR3 has 16 residues. V dropped 3 bases and J dropped 2 bases, with 14 bases sitting between them. The CDR3 protein is CASSSVRGANTGELFF. CDR3 sequence (DNA): TGCGCCAGCAGCTCCGTCCGGGGAGCCAACACCGGGGAGCTGTTTTTT.

V is TRBV5-4 and J is TRBJ1-4; 9 nucleotides agree with TRBD1. Germline assignment: CDR1 SGHNT and CDR2 YYREEE (reference sequence). The CDR3 contains 14 residues. Trimming at V came to 2 bases and at J to 8 bases, leaving 4 bases not matched to a gene. Here the CDR3 reads CASSFGTGKEKLFF. In DNA, the CDR3 is TGTGCCAGCAGCTTCGGGACAGGGAAGGAAAAACTGTTTTTT.

This clone is a singleton in its sample. J is TRBJ2-7 and V is TRBV7-2; D remains ambiguous. Germline CDR1 SGHTA, CDR2 FQGNSA. This CDR3 has 13 residues. V lost 1 base and J 0 bases, leaving 4 bases between the germline ends. In nucleotides, the CDR3 is TGTGCCAGCAGCTTAGACAGCTCCTACGAGCAGTACTTC. Protein sequence: CASSLDSSYEQYF.

V and J are TRBV10-3 and TRBJ1-6, with 9 positions matching TRBD1. V lost 10 bases to trimming and J lost 1 base; unmatched junction nucleotides: 11. Germline V CDR1 and CDR2: ENHRY, SYGVKD. The CDR3 contains 17 residues. CDR3 loop: CATGQGYFGSYNSPLHF. CDR3 nucleotides: TGTGCCACGGGACAGGGATATTTCGGTTCCTATAATTCACCCCTCCACTTT.

This chain uses TRBV27 with TRBJ1-4; D not certain. Germline CDR1 reads MNHEY; CDR2 reads SMNVEV (reference sequence). This CDR3 is built from 12 residues. Trimming cost V 5 bases and J 8 bases, with 9 bases left between them. The CDR3 DNA sequence: TGTGCCAGCAGTCCGGGTAGAGAAAAACTGTTTTTT. Translating it yields CASSPGREKLFF.

This rearrangement joins TRBV5-1 to TRBJ2-7, with D possibly TRBD1 on 6 matching bases. The CDR3 is 12 amino acids. Trimming removed 4 bases at V and 5 bases at J, with 10 bases between. The V gene's germline CDR1 is SGHRS and CDR2 YFSETQ. Here the CDR3 DNA reads TGCGCCAGCAGCCCCAGGGGCCACGAGCAGTACTTC. It specifies CASSPRGHEQYF.

This rearrangement joins TRBV7-8 to TRBJ2-7; TRBD2 is a possible D gene (7 bases). Per the germline V gene, CDR1 is SGHVS and CDR2 is FQNEAQ. CDR3 size: 15 residues. Trimming shortened V by 4 bases and J by 3 bases, and 16 bases separated the two germline ends. Written as DNA, the CDR3 is TGTGCCAGCAGCTGGGACACGGGGGGTTACTACGAGCAGTACTTC. Encoded protein: CASSWDTGGYYEQYF.